A selection of T cell receptor beta chains follows, all from one sample in a study of cytomegalovirus exposure and HLA in healthy donors. Sequencing used immunoSEQ multiplex PCR; TCRdb keeps in-frame clones, though not all of them. The sample carries 150,000 to 200,000 clones, roughly 75% recorded once. The sequencing sample was made of PBMCs. These receptors came from a male donor in good health and CMV-seronegative. CDR3s include the opening cysteine and the closing phenylalanine or tryptophan. Fields, in order: D gene, V gene, J gene, clone size, CDR3 protein. A D gene is named only where the DNA matches it firmly. Size values are once, few and many counts, or a class for expanded clones, and some rows have none.

>.|TRBV4-1|TRBJ2-7|.
CASSQDTDPYEQYF
>.|TRBV11-3|TRBJ1-1|.
CASSVGRNTEAFF
>.|TRBV27|TRBJ2-1|.
CASTAGRRGEQFF
>TRBD1|TRBV6-5|TRBJ2-4|few
CASSSRQGHDIQYF
>.|TRBV6-5|TRBJ1-2|.
CASSYSYEGQGGYTF
>.|TRBV5-6|TRBJ1-2|.
CASRVTGSYTF
>.|TRBV18|TRBJ1-2|.
CASSPGRAYGYTF
>.|TRBV27|TRBJ1-1|.
CASASLGRGVTEAFF
>.|TRBV16|TRBJ2-7|.
CASSQSRQSYEQYF
>.|TRBV6-5|TRBJ1-2|.
CASGRGGTDGYTF
>.|TRBV13|TRBJ2-1|.
CASSPNSNEQFF
>TRBD1|TRBV5-6|TRBJ1-6|once
CASSLRGQSSPLHF
>TRBD1|TRBV27|TRBJ1-2|.
CASSLNPTGLYGYTF
>.|TRBV4-2|TRBJ2-7|.
CASSPERLPYEQYF
>TRBD2|TRBV30|TRBJ2-2|.
CAWSFPPGLAFTGELFF
>TRBD1|TRBV5-1|TRBJ1-1|.
CASSLFGTGILDTEAFF
>.|TRBV7-2|TRBJ2-7|once
CASSYTGNEQYF
>TRBD1|TRBV19|TRBJ2-7|once
CASSGGTGYYEQYF
>.|TRBV9|TRBJ2-3|.
CASSVGGRSADTQYF
>TRBD1|TRBV29-1|TRBJ2-7|once
CSVGQALSYEQYF
>.|TRBV27|TRBJ1-5|few
CASSLSGREGSQPQHF
>TRBD1|TRBV9|TRBJ2-4|once
CASSPRTGENIQYF
>.|TRBV18|TRBJ2-3|.
CASVTSSPDTQYF
>.|TRBV30|TRBJ1-5|.
CAWTPGRDQPQHF
>.|TRBV19|TRBJ1-3|.
CASSIDAKGPSGNTIYF
>TRBD2|TRBV28|TRBJ2-7|.
CASSFALAGGQEQYF
>TRBD1|TRBV28|TRBJ1-1|.
CASSSGQGDTEAFF
>TRBD1|TRBV28|TRBJ1-4|.
CASRNRGTTNEKLFF
>.|TRBV5-1|TRBJ1-1|.
CASSLVQGRRDTEAFF
>.|TRBV18|TRBJ1-2|.
CASSPLRLHDYLAGYTF
>.|TRBV25-1|TRBJ2-5|.
CASSESRGWETQYF
>TRBD1|TRBV18|TRBJ2-7|.
CASSPTGLEQYF
>.|TRBV25-1|TRBJ2-6|.
CASSEYRTGSGANVLTF
>TRBD1|TRBV4-1|TRBJ1-6|.
CASSPGRGRGGMSYNSPLHF
>TRBD2|TRBV6-1|TRBJ2-1|.
CASRTLAGGRLWQFF
>.|TRBV6-5|TRBJ2-7|.
CASSYSGQTYEQYF
>TRBD1|TRBV4-3|TRBJ1-6|.
CASSLQGAIGSPLHF
>TRBD1|TRBV2|TRBJ1-1|.
CASSEARGEYNTEAFF
>.|TRBV7-2|TRBJ2-3|.
CASSLVSQGFTDTQYF
>.|TRBV9|TRBJ1-3|.
CASSGQTGFSGNTIYF
>TRBD1|TRBV15|TRBJ2-1|.
CATSSGNRQGAYNEQFF
>.|TRBV30|TRBJ1-4|.
CAWMPKPGGAAGATNEKLFF
>.|TRBV19|TRBJ2-1|.
CASKGIGGSSYNEQFF
>.|TRBV19|TRBJ2-7|.
CASSMAGSPKILEQYF
>TRBD2|TRBV6-1|TRBJ2-5|once
CASSEGLAGGWETQYF
>.|TRBV27|TRBJ2-7|.
CASSSQSYEQYF
>TRBD2|TRBV19|TRBJ2-7|.
CASSMPGLGRDEQYF
>.|TRBV5-1|TRBJ1-1|few
CASSLRGGTEAFF
>TRBD2|TRBV28|TRBJ2-3|.
CASLQRLAGVDTQYF
>.|TRBV4-3|TRBJ1-2|once
CASSQDNRNYGYTF
>.|TRBV6-6|TRBJ2-7|few
CASSQTDSYEQYF
>TRBD1|TRBV28|TRBJ1-5|.
CASRNRGVSNQPQHF
>TRBD1|TRBV28|TRBJ1-2|.
CASSLGSGQGRYGYTF